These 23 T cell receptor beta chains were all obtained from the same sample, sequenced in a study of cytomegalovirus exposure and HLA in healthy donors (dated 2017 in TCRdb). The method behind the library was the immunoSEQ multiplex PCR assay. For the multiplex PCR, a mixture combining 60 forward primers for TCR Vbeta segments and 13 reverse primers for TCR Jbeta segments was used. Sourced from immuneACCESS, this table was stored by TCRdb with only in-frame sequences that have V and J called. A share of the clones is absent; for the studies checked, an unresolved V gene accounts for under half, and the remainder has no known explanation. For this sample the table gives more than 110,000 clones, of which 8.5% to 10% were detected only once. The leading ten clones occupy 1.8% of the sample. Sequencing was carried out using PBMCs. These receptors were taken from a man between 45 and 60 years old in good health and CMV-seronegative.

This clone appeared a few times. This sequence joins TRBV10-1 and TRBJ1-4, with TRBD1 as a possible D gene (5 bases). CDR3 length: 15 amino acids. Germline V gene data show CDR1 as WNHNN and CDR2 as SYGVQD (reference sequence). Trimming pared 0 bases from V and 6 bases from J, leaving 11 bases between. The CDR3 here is CASSESGGGHEKLFF. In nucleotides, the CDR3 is TGCGCCAGCAGTGAGTCTGGCGGGGGACATGAAAAACTGTTTTTT.

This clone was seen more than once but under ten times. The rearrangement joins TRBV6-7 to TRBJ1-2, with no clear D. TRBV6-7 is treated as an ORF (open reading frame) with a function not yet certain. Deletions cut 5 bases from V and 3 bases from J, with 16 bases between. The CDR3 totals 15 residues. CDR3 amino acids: CASSGWRALDYGYTF. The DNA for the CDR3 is TGTGCCAGCAGTGGGTGGAGGGCACTTGACTATGGCTACACCTTC.

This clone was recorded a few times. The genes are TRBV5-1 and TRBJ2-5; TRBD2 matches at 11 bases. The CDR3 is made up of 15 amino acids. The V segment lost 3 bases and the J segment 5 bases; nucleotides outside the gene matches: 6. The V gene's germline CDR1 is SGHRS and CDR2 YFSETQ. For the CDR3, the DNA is TGCGCCAGCAGCTCCGGACTAGCGGGCCTGGAGACCCAGTACTTC. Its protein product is CASSSGLAGLETQYF.

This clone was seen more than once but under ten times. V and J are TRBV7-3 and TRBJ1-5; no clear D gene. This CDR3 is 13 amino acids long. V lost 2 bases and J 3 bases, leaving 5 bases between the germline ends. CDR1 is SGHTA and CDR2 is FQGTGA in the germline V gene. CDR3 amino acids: CASSLEYNQPQHF. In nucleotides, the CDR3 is TGTGCCAGCAGCTTAGAGTACAATCAGCCCCAGCATTTT.

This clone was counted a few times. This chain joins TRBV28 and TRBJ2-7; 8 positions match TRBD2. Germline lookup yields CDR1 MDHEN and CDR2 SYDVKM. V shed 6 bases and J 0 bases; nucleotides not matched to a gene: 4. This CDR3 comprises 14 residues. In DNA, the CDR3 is TGTGCCAGCAGCCGAAGCGGGAGCTCCTACGAGCAGTACTTC. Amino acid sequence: CASSRSGSSYEQYF.

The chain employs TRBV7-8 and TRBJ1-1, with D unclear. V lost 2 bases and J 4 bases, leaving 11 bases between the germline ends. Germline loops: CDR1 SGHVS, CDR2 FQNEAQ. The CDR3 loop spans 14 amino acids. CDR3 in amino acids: CASSLRAGTTEAFF. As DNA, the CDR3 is TGTGCCAGCAGCTTAAGAGCGGGTACCACTGAAGCTTTCTTT.

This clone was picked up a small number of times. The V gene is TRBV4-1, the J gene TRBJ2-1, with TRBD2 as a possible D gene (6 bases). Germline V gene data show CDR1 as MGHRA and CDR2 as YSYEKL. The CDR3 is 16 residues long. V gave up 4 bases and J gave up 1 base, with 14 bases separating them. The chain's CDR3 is CASSPLGGESYNEQFF. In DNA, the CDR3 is TGCGCCAGCAGCCCCCTGGGGGGAGAGTCCTACAATGAGCAGTTCTTC.

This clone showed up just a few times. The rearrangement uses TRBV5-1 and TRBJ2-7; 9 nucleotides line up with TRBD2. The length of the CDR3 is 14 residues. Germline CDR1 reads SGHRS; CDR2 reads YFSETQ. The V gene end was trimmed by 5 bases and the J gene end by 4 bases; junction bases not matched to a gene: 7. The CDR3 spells CASRPWTSVYEQYF. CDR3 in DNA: TGCGCCAGCAGGCCTTGGACTAGCGTATACGAGCAGTACTTC.

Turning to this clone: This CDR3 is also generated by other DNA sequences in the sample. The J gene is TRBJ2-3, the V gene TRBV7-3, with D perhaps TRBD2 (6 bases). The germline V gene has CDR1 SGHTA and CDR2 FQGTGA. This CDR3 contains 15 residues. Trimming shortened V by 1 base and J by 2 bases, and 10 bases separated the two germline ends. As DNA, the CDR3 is TGTGCCAGCAGCTTAAGGGGGGATCCCACAGATACGCAGTATTTT. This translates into CASSLRGDPTDTQYF.

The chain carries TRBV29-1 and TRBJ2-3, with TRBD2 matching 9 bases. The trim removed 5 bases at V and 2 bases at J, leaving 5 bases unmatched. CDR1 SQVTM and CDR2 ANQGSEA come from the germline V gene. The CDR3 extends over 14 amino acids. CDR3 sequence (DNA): TGCAGCGTTTCGGGACTAGCTTACACAGATACGCAGTATTTT. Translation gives CSVSGLAYTDTQYF.

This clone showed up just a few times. CDR3 sequence reads: CASSLVGSLLQETQYF. The DNA for the CDR3 is TGCGCCAGCAGCTTGGTCGGTAGCTTACTCCAAGAGACCCAGTACTTC. The chain joins TRBV5-1 to TRBJ2-5, with unresolved D. Germline V lookup: CDR1 SGHRS, CDR2 YFSETQ. The CDR3 consists of 16 residues. V lost 0 bases, J lost 1 base, and 13 bases lay in between. Variable domain in full (rest from reference TRBV5-1 and TRBJ2-5): KAGVTQTPRYLIKTRGQQVTLSCSPISGHRSVSWYQQTPGQGLQFLFEYFSETQRNKGNFPGRFSGRQFSNSRSEMNVSTLELGDSALYLCASSLVGSLLQETQYFGPGTRLLVL.

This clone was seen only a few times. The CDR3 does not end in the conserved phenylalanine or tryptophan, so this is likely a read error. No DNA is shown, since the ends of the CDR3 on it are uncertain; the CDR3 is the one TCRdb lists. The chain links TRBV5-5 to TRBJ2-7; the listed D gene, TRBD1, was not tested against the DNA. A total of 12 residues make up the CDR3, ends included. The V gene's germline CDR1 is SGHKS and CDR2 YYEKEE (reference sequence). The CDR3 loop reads CASSRLAGQIIL.

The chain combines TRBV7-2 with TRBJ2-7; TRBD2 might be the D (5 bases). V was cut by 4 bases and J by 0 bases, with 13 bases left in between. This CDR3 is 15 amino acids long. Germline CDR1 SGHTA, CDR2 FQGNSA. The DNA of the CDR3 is TGTGCCAGCAGCTCTTTAGCGAGGAGCTCCTACGAGCAGTACTTC. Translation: CASSSLARSSYEQYF.

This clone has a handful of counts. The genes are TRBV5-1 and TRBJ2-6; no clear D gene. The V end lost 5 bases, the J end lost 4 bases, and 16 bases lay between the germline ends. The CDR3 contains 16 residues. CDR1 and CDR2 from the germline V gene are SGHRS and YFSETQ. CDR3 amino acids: CASSSASFAGANVLTF. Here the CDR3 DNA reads TGCGCCAGCAGTTCTGCATCTTTCGCGGGGGCCAACGTCCTGACTTTC. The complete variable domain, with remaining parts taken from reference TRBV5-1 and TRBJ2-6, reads KAGVTQTPRYLIKTRGQQVTLSCSPISGHRSVSWYQQTPGQGLQFLFEYFSETQRNKGNFPGRFSGRQFSNSRSEMNVSTLELGDSALYLCASSSASFAGANVLTFGAGSRLTVL.

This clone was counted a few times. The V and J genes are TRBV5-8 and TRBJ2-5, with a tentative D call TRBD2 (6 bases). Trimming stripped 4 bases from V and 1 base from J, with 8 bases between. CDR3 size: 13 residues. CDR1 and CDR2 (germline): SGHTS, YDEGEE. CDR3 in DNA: TGTGCCAGCAGCCGGGACTTCCAAGAGACCCAGTACTTC. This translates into CASSRDFQETQYF. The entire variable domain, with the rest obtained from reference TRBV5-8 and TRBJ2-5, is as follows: EAGVTQSPTHLIKTRGQQATLRCSPISGHTSVYWYQQALGLGLQFLLWYDEGEERNRGNFPPRFSGRQFPNYSSELNVNALELEDSALYLCASSRDFQETQYFGPGTRLLVL.

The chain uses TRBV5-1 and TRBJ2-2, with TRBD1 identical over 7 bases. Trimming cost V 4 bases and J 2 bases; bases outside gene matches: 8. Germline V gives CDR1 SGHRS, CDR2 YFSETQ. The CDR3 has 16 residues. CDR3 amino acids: CASSGPGQRNTGELFF. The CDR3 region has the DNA TGCGCCAGCAGCGGGCCGGGACAGAGAAACACCGGGGAGCTGTTTTTT.

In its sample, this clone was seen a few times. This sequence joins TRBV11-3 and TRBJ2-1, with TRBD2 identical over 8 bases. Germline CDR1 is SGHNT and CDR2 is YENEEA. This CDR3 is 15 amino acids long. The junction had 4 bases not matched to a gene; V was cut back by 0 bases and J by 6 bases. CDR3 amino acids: CASSLDGGALNEQFF. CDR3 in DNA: TGTGCCAGCAGCTTAGACGGGGGGGCGCTCAATGAGCAGTTCTTC.

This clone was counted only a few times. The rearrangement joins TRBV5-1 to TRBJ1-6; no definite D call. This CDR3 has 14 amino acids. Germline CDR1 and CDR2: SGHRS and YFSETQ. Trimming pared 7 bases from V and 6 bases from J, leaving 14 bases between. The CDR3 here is CASSQETVNSPLHF. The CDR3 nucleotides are TGCGCCAGCTCCCAAGAGACTGTTAATTCACCCCTCCACTTT.

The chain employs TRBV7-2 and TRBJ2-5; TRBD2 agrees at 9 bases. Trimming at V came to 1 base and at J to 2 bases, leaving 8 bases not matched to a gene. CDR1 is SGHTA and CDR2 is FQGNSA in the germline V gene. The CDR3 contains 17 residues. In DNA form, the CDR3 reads TGTGCCAGCAGCTTAGGGCCAGCGGGGGGAGTACAAGAGACCCAGTACTTC. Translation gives CASSLGPAGGVQETQYF.

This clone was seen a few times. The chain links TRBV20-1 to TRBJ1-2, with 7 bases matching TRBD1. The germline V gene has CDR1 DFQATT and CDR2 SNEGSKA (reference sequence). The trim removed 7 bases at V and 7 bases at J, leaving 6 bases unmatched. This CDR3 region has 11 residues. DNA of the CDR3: TGCAGTGGGAGACAGGGTACTGGCTACACCTTC. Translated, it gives CSGRQGTGYTF.

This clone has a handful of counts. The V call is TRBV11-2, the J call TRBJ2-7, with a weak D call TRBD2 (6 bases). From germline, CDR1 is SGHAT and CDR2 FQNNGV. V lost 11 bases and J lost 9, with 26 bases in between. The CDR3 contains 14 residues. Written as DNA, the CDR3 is TGTGCCGGGGCTTCCGGGACTTCCGGCAATAGGCAGTACTTC. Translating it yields CAGASGTSGNRQYF.

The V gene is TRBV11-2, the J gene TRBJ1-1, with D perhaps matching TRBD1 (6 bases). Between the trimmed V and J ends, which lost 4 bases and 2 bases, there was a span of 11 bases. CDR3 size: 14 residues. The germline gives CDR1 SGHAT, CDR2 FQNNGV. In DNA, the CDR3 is TGTGCCAGCAGCTCGGACAGAGCCAACACTGAAGCTTTCTTT. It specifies CASSSDRANTEAFF.

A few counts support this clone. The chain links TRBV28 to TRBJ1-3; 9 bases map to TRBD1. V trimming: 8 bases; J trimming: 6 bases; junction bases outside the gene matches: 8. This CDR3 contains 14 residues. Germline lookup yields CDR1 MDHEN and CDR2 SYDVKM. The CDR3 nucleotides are TGTGCCAGCTTTCCGGGACAGGGACTAAACACCATATATTTT. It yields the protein CASFPGQGLNTIYF.